This T cell receptor (beta chain) was captured in a study of cytomegalovirus exposure and HLA in healthy donors. Findings and limits, study-wide: Across donors, most TCRs were seen rarely, yet some public ones were widespread.

Comment on this clone: The antigen remains undetermined.

This CDR3 is 16 amino acids long. Germline V lookup: CDR1 MGHRA, CDR2 YSYEKL. V dropped 6 bases and J dropped 1; count of bases not matched to a gene: 6. The PCR was carried out with 60 Vbeta primers and 13 Jbeta primers. Measured with immunoSEQ multiplex PCR; TCRdb has only the in-frame clones, and not every one. The repertoire holds about 110,000 clones, with roughly 70% as singletons. This chain uses TRBV4-1 with TRBJ2-2, with TRBD2 matching 9 bases. Sequences were obtained from PBMCs. The clonotype was recovered from a man between 35 and 55 years old in good health and CMV-seropositive. The CDR3 region has the DNA TGCGCCAGCAGTCCTTGGACTAGCGTGAACACCGGGGAGCTGTTTTTT. This gives the protein CASSPWTSVNTGELFF.